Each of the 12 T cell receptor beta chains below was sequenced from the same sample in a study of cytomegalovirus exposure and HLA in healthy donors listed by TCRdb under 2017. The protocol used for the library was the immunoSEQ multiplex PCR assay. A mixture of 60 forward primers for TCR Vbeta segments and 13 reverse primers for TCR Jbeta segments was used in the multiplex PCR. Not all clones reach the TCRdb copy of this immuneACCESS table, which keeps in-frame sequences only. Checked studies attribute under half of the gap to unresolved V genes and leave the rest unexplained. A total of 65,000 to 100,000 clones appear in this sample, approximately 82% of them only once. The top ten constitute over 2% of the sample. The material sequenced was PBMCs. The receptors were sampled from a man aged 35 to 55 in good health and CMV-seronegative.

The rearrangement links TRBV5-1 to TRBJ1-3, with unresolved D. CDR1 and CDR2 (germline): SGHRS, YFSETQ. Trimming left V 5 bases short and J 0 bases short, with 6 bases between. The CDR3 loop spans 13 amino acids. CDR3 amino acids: CASSDTSGNTIYF. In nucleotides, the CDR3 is TGCGCCAGCAGTGACACCTCTGGAAACACCATATATTTT.

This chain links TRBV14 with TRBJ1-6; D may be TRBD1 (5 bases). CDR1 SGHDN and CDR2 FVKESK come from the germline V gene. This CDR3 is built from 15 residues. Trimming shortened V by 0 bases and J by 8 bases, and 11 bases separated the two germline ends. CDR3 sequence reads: CASSQDRARDSPLHF. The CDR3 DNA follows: TGTGCCAGCAGCCAAGACAGGGCCCGGGATTCACCCCTCCACTTT.

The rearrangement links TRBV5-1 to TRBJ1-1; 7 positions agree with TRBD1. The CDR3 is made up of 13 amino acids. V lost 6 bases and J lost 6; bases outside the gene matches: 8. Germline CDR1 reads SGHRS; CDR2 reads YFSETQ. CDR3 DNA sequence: TGCGCCAGCACCATGAAGGGGGCGGCTGAAGCTTTCTTT. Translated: CASTMKGAAEAFF.

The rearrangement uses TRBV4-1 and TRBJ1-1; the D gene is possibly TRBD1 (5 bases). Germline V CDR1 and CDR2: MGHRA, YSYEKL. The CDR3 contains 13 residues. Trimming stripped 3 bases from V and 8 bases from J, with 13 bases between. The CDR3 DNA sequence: TGCGCCAGCAGCCAGACGGGGGGAGGAGAAGCTTTCTTT. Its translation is CASSQTGGGEAFF.

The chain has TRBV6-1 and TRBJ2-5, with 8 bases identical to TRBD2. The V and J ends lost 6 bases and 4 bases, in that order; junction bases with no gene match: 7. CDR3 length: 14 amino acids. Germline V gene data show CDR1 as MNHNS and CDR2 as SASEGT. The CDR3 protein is CASRRAGEGETQYF. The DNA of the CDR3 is TGTGCCAGCAGAAGAGCGGGAGAAGGAGAGACCCAGTACTTC.

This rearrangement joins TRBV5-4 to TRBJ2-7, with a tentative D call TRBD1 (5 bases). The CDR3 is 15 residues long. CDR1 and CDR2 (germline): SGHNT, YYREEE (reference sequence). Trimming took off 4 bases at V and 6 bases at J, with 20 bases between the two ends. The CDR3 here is CASSQGTNQASEQYF. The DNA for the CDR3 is TGTGCCAGCAGCCAGGGAACTAATCAGGCCTCCGAGCAGTACTTC.

CDR3 DNA sequence: TGTGCCAGCAGTCAGGGACTAGCGAAGTACAATGAGCAGTTCTTC. Amino acids: CASSQGLAKYNEQFF. The chain carries TRBV28 and TRBJ2-1; 10 nucleotides match TRBD2. CDR1 and CDR2 (germline): MDHEN, SYDVKM. V dropped 5 bases and J dropped 4; count of bases not matched to a gene: 5. CDR3 length: 15 residues.

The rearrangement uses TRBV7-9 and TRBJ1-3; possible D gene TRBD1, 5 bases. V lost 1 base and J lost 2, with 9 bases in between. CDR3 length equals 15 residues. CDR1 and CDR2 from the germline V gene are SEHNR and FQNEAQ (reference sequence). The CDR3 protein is CASSLVRRAGNTIYF. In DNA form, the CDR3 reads TGTGCCAGCAGCTTAGTCCGCAGGGCTGGAAACACCATATATTTT. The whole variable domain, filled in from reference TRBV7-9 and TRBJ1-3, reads DTGVSQNPRHKITKRGQNVTFRCDPISEHNRLYWYRQTLGQGPEFLTYFQNEAQLEKSRLLSDRFSAERPKGSFSTLEIQRTEQGDSAMYLCASSLVRRAGNTIYFGEGSWLTVV.

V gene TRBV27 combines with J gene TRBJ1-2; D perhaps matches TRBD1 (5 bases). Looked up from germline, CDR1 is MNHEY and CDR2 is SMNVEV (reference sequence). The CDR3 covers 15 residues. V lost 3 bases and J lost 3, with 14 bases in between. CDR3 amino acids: CASSLQGVSDYGYTF. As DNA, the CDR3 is TGTGCCAGCAGTTTGCAGGGCGTTAGTGACTATGGCTACACCTTC.

The CDR3 DNA reads TGTGCCACCAGCAGACAGACGGCCAGGGAGGTCGGGGAGCTGTTTTTT. Translating gives CATSRQTAREVGELFF. The chain combines TRBV15 with TRBJ2-2; D possibly corresponds to TRBD2 (6 bases). Trimming cost V 2 bases and J 7 bases, with 17 bases left between them. The CDR3 length is 16 residues. Looked up from germline, CDR1 is LNHNV and CDR2 is YYDKDF (reference sequence).

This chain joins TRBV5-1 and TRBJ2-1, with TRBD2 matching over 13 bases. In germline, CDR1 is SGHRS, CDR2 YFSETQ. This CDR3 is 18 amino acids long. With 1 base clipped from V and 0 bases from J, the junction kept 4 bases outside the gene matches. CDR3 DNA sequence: TGCGCCAGCAGCTTGAGACTAGCGGGAGGATCCTCCTACAATGAGCAGTTCTTC. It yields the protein CASSLRLAGGSSYNEQFF. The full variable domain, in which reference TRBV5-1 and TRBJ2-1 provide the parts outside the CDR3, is KAGVTQTPRYLIKTRGQQVTLSCSPISGHRSVSWYQQTPGQGLQFLFEYFSETQRNKGNFPGRFSGRQFSNSRSEMNVSTLELGDSALYLCASSLRLAGGSSYNEQFFGPGTRLTVL.

The CDR3 nucleotides are TGCAGCGTGCGACACAAGACTAACTATGGCTACACCTTC. Translated: CSVRHKTNYGYTF. The rearrangement joins TRBV29-1 to TRBJ1-2; D is unresolved. Looked up from germline, CDR1 is SQVTM and CDR2 is ANQGSEA. V dropped 6 bases and J dropped 0 bases, with 11 bases sitting between them. This CDR3 has 13 residues.